The 8 T cell receptor beta chains below were found in one sample sequenced in a study of shared clonotypes between healthy human individuals. Here immunoSEQ multiplex PCR was the method, and the copy in TCRdb shows in-frame clones only, minus some. Here the sample spans about 2.2 million clones, approximately 94% being singletons. CD45RO-negative, CCR7-positively selected cells formed the naive CD8 fraction, excluding terminally differentiated effector memory CD45RA+ cells. Sequenced: naive CD8+ T cells from PBMCs. These receptors originate from a man aged 18-30 years in good health. Some clones in this sample may be carry-over from other donors' samples.

The CDR3 DNA reads TGTGCCAGCAGCCCAAAAAAAACCGGGACAGTCAATGAGCAGTTCTTC. It translates to CASSPKKTGTVNEQFF. The J gene is TRBJ2-1, the V gene TRBV7-7, with TRBD1 identical over 7 bases. The CDR3 totals 16 residues. In germline, CDR1 is SSHAT, CDR2 FNYEAQ (reference sequence). Trimming at V came to 5 bases and at J to 6 bases, leaving 13 bases not matched to a gene.

J is TRBJ2-1 and V is TRBV5-4; maybe TRBD2 (6 bases). V lost 0 bases and J 0 bases, leaving 10 bases between the germline ends. Per the germline V gene, CDR1 is SGHNT and CDR2 is YYREEE (reference sequence). This CDR3 spans 16 amino acids. CDR3 loop: CASSLAAGSSYNEQFF. CDR3 bases: TGTGCCAGCAGCTTGGCGGCGGGGAGCTCCTACAATGAGCAGTTCTTC.

The rearrangement joins TRBV29-1 to TRBJ2-1, with D perhaps matching TRBD2 (6 bases). This CDR3 has 12 residues. The V and J ends lost 0 bases and 9 bases respectively, with 9 bases between them. Germline-derived CDR1 and CDR2 are SQVTM and ANQGSEA. The CDR3 here is CSVEDSSVEQFF. The CDR3 DNA reads as TGCAGCGTTGAAGACTCTAGCGTTGAGCAGTTCTTC.

This clone has a single count. This chain connects TRBV7-2 to TRBJ1-1; D is ambiguous. CDR3 length equals 16 residues. Trimming cost V 5 bases and J 0 bases, with 16 bases left between them. In germline, CDR1 is SGHTA, CDR2 FQGNSA. The CDR3 loop is CASSLHKTVVNTEAFF. The CDR3 nucleotides are TGTGCCAGCAGCCTACATAAGACGGTGGTGAACACTGAAGCTTTCTTT. Full variable domain (outside the CDR3, taken from reference TRBV7-2 and TRBJ1-1): GAGVSQSPSNKVTEKGKDVELRCDPISGHTALYWYRQSLGQGLEFLIYFQGNSAPDKSGLPSDRFSAERTGGSVSTLTIQRTQQEDSAVYLCASSLHKTVVNTEAFFGQGTRLTVV.

The chain has TRBV19 and TRBJ1-2; D remains unclear. V lost 0 bases to trimming and J lost 8 bases, with 22 bases between them. In germline, CDR1 is LNHDA, CDR2 SQIVND (reference sequence). This CDR3 has 17 residues. CDR3 region: CASSIDLRSSSSRGYTF. Here the CDR3 DNA reads TGTGCCAGTAGTATAGATCTTCGGAGCAGTAGCAGTAGGGGCTACACCTTC.

The chain has TRBV10-3 and TRBJ2-1; TRBD2 matches at 10 bases. Looked up from germline, CDR1 is ENHRY and CDR2 is SYGVKD. V trimming: 10 bases; J trimming: 5 bases; junction bases outside the gene matches: 11. The CDR3 sequence is 15 residues long. CDR3 in amino acids: CATQSGLAENNEQFF. The CDR3 DNA sequence: TGTGCCACACAGTCAGGACTAGCGGAGAACAATGAGCAGTTCTTC.

This clone appeared a single time. The chain is built from TRBV13 and TRBJ2-7, with D perhaps matching TRBD1 or TRBD2 (5 bases each). Trimming pared 3 bases from V and 3 bases from J, leaving 9 bases between. CDR1 and CDR2 (germline): PRHDT, FYEKMQ (reference sequence). The CDR3 has 13 amino acids. CDR3 protein: CASSFRGVYEQYF. The DNA of the CDR3 is TGTGCCAGCAGCTTTAGAGGGGTCTACGAGCAGTACTTC.

The chain has TRBV7-2 and TRBJ1-2; 9 bases map to TRBD1. J was trimmed by 2 bases and V by 5 bases; bases with no gene match: 9. The CDR3 extends over 16 amino acids. Germline-derived CDR1 and CDR2 are SGHTA and FQGNSA. This CDR3 is CASSPSPGTGNYGYTF. Here the CDR3 DNA reads TGTGCCAGCAGCCCCAGTCCCGGGACAGGGAACTATGGCTACACCTTC.